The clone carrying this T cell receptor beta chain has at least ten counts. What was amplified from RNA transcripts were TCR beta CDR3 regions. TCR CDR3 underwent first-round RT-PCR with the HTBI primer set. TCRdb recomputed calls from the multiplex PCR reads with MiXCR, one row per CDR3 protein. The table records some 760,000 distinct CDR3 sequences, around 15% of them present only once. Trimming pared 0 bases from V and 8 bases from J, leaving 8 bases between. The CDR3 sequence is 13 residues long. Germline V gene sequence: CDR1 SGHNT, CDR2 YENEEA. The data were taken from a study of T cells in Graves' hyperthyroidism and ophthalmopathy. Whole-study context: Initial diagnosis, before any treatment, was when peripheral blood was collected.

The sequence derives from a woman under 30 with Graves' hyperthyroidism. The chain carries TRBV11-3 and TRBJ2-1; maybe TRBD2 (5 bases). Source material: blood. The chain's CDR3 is CASSLEGEDEQFF. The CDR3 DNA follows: TGTGCCAGCAGCTTAGAGGGAGAGGATGAGCAGTTCTTC.